This record looks at one T cell receptor beta chain sequence and its context. This clone was recorded only once. Its antigen remains undetermined. Base quality data are lacking; no much larger clone is found one base away. The data were taken from a study of blood T cell repertoires in COVID-19 (dated by TCRdb to 2020 to 2021). Some background on the complete study: The collaborator samples originated in the United States, Italy and Spain and spanned the acute and convalescent phases of COVID-19. The prospective study material was composed of cDNA or gDNA derived from T cells, B-cell-depleted T cells, or PBMCs. The dataset comprised deeply sampled blood TCRbeta repertoires from subjects exposed to, actively infected with, or recovered from COVID-19. The repertoires were released in a freely available public database meant as a resource for research on the immune response to SARS-CoV-2. The samples were drawn from the first 160 participants of the ongoing ImmuneRACE study and from 1,254 subjects provided by 6 global collaborators. The sample metadata nearly always contained a de-identified subject ID, COVID-19 status, age in years and sex. Where HLA class I and class II types were available, the types were taken from metadata supplied by the sample provider, not from assay-based typing. Beyond this particular receptor, the publication reports: The amount of clinical and demographic metadata varied by source and participant and was provided uncurated.

The immunoSEQ Assay, a bias-controlled multiplex PCR, was used to amplify TCRbeta CDR3 regions from genomic DNA. The paper's data handling went like this. The number of nucleated cells in each sample was estimated from the amplification of reference gene primers within the assay. To quantify the absolute abundance of each unique TCRbeta CDR3 rearrangement, sequence reads were collapsed and filtered. For each sample, productive Simpson clonality was calculated by taking the square root of Simpson's diversity index across productive rearrangements. TCRdb limited this immuneACCESS table to in-frame rearrangements with V and J called. A share of clones is missing; checked studies link under half to unresolved V genes, and the rest is unexplained. The V and J calls and clone size are taken from that table; D and trimming were inferred from the DNA. This sample has about 230,000 clones in its table, and 70% to 90% of those were observed once. The ten largest clones take up more than 9% of the sample.

Trimming takes 0 bases from V and 2 bases from J, and the germline ends sit 8 bases apart. Inclusive of the bounding cysteine and phenylalanine, the CDR3 is 14 residues long. The CDR3 DNA has 42 bases and is translated from base 1. For CDR1 and CDR2, the germline V gene (reference sequence) lists LGHDT and YNNKEL. One collaborating source in Seattle enrolled patients while the patients were actively infected and followed the patients over time throughout the course of disease. Whole blood was collected in K2EDTA tubes by collaborating institutions according to the institutions' own protocols. For TCRbeta analysis, collaborators shipped samples as frozen whole blood, isolated PBMCs, or DNA extracted from either of those sample types.

The receptor chain draws on TRBV3-1 (or the pseudogene TRBV3-2) and TRBJ2-7, and possibly TRBD1, on 6 matching bases. This TCR was sampled from a man in his forties or fifties with COVID-19, enrolled during active disease. The specimen sequenced was peripheral blood. The DNA sequence follows: TGTGCCAGCAGCCAAGACACAGGGACCTACGAGCAGTACTTC. It codes for CASSQDTGTYEQYF.